These 32 T cell receptor beta chains were sequenced from one sample in a study of blood T cell repertoires in COVID-19. Libraries were prepared by immunoSEQ multiplex PCR; TCRdb keeps only in-frame clonotypes and omits some of them. The data contain roughly 250,000 clones, 70% to 90% of them singletons. Sequencing was performed on peripheral blood. The receptors were sampled from a man in his forties or fifties with acute or convalescent COVID-19.

This clone was counted only a few times. The CDR3 here is CASSLVGGYNSPLHF. The DNA of the CDR3 is TGTGCCAGCAGCTTAGTGGGGGGTTATAATTCACCCCTCCACTTT. The rearrangement links TRBV7-9 to TRBJ1-6; TRBD1 is a possible D gene (5 bases). In germline, CDR1 is SEHNR, CDR2 FQNEAQ (reference sequence). This CDR3 is built from 15 residues. V was cut by 1 base and J by 4 bases, with 8 bases left in between.

The chain couples TRBV24-1 to TRBJ1-6; D is undetermined. The germline CDR1 and CDR2 sequences are KGHDR and SFDVKD. This CDR3 spans 12 amino acids. V gave up 3 bases and J gave up 13 bases, with 9 bases separating them. The CDR3 loop is CATSDVGPPLHF. In DNA form, the CDR3 reads TGTGCCACCAGTGATGTGGGCCCCCCCCTCCACTTT.

The rearrangement joins TRBV6-6 to TRBJ2-7; 11 positions agree with TRBD1. The CDR3 is 17 residues long. CDR1 is MNHNY and CDR2 is SVGAGI in the germline V gene (reference sequence). Trimming at V came to 6 bases and at J to 3 bases, leaving 13 bases not matched to a gene. CDR3 loop: CASSRNPFGTGGYEQYF. CDR3 DNA sequence: TGTGCCAGCAGCCGAAATCCCTTCGGGACAGGGGGCTACGAGCAGTACTTC.

This sequence joins TRBV14 and TRBJ2-1, with D unclear. The V and J ends lost 1 base and 13 bases respectively, with 8 bases between them. CDR3 length equals 11 residues. From germline, CDR1 is SGHDN and CDR2 FVKESK. CDR3 bases: TGTGCCAGCAGCCAAGGAACACAACAGTTCTTC. It yields the protein CASSQGTQQFF.

This clone has more than one count but fewer than ten. This chain uses TRBV15 with TRBJ1-3; D is undetermined. V was clipped by 0 bases and J by 4 bases, with 7 bases between them. The CDR3 length is 14 residues. Per the germline V gene, CDR1 is LNHNV and CDR2 is YYDKDF (reference sequence). This CDR3 reads CATSRDRVGNTIYF. The CDR3 bases are TGTGCCACCAGCAGAGATCGGGTGGGAAACACCATATATTTT. Together with reference TRBV15 and TRBJ1-3, the CDR3 gives the full variable domain: DAMVIQNPRYQVTQFGKPVTLSCSQTLNHNVMYWYQQKSSQAPKLLFHYYDKDFNNEADTPDNFQSRRPNTSFCFLDIRSPGLGDTAMYLCATSRDRVGNTIYFGEGSWLTVV.

CDR3 in amino acids: CASSGGTGDYGYTF. DNA for the CDR3: TGTGCCAGCAGTGGGGGGACAGGGGACTATGGCTACACCTTC. The rearrangement uses TRBV25-1 and TRBJ1-2; 10 bases line up with TRBD1. V gave up 4 bases and J gave up 3 bases; unmatched junction bases: 2. This CDR3 is built from 14 residues. Germline V gene data show CDR1 as MGHDK and CDR2 as SYGVNS.

This rearrangement joins TRBV5-1 to TRBJ1-1, with TRBD1 as a possible D gene (6 bases). V was cut by 6 bases and J by 5 bases, with 17 bases left in between. Germline V gene sequence: CDR1 SGHRS, CDR2 YFSETQ. CDR3 length equals 14 residues. The CDR3 region has the DNA TGCGCCAGCACCCAAATGGGGGGGGCGACTGAAGCTTTCTTT. Protein sequence: CASTQMGGATEAFF. The variable domain in full, with the rest retrieved from reference TRBV5-1 and TRBJ1-1, is KAGVTQTPRYLIKTRGQQVTLSCSPISGHRSVSWYQQTPGQGLQFLFEYFSETQRNKGNFPGRFSGRQFSNSRSEMNVSTLELGDSALYLCASTQMGGATEAFFGQGTRLTVV.

This chain joins TRBV30 and TRBJ1-6; D unclear. The ends were cut back, 7 bases at V and 1 base at J, with 11 bases in the middle. Germline lookup yields CDR1 GTSNPN and CDR2 SVGIG (reference sequence). This CDR3 is built from 14 residues. The CDR3 DNA follows: TGTGCCTACCAAATTCAGTCCTATAATTCACCCCTCCACTTT. Protein sequence: CAYQIQSYNSPLHF.

This sequence joins TRBV7-9 and TRBJ2-1, with 9 bases identical to TRBD1. Germline lookup yields CDR1 SEHNR and CDR2 FQNEAQ (reference sequence). The CDR3 has 15 amino acids. J was trimmed by 4 bases and V by 5 bases; bases with no gene match: 6. CDR3 in amino acids: CASSAPGQGYNEQFF. In DNA, the CDR3 is TGTGCCAGCAGCGCTCCGGGACAGGGTTACAATGAGCAGTTCTTC.

The chain couples TRBV2 to TRBJ1-2; D is ambiguous. From germline, CDR1 is SNHLY and CDR2 FYNNEI. This CDR3 region has 13 residues. The germline V and J ends were trimmed by 1 base and 3 bases, with 6 bases remaining between them. The CDR3 loop reads CASSEGGYYGYTF. CDR3 in DNA: TGTGCCAGCAGTGAAGGAGGGTACTATGGCTACACCTTC.

This sequence joins TRBV5-6 and TRBJ1-4, with a tentative D call TRBD1 (5 bases). V was pared by 3 bases and J by 3 bases, with 12 bases between. This CDR3 has 15 residues. Germline V gene lookup returns CDR1 SGHDT and CDR2 YYEEEE. The CDR3 DNA is TGTGCCAGCAGCTGGGTGACGGGGGCTAATGAAAAACTGTTTTTT. Amino acids: CASSWVTGANEKLFF.

This clone has just one count. The chain combines TRBV4-1 with TRBJ2-1; TRBD1 matches 9 bases. Germline V gene data show CDR1 as MGHRA and CDR2 as YSYEKL. J gave up 2 bases and V 1 base, and 3 bases lay outside the gene matches. The CDR3 totals 16 residues. CDR3 region: CASSQVGQGPYNEQFF. CDR3 DNA: TGCGCCAGCAGCCAAGTGGGACAGGGCCCCTACAATGAGCAGTTCTTC.

CDR3 residues: CASGTGGREAFF. CDR3 nucleotide sequence: TGTGCCAGCGGGACAGGGGGTCGTGAAGCTTTCTTT. V gene TRBV19 combines with J gene TRBJ1-1; 11 nucleotides agree with TRBD1. CDR3 length: 12 residues. V dropped 9 bases and J dropped 7; count of bases not matched to a gene: 4. From germline, CDR1 is LNHDA and CDR2 SQIVND (reference sequence).

The genes are TRBV27 and TRBJ1-6; 9 positions match TRBD1. The length of the CDR3 is 18 residues. V lost 7 bases and J lost 4; bases outside the gene matches: 14. Looked up from germline, CDR1 is MNHEY and CDR2 is SMNVEV (reference sequence). CDR3 DNA: TGTGCCAGCATGAGGGGACAGGGTGGATTTATTTATAATTCACCCCTCCACTTT. Translated, it gives CASMRGQGGFIYNSPLHF.

The rearrangement links TRBV30 to TRBJ1-6; D call uncertain. Germline V gene data show CDR1 as GTSNPN and CDR2 as SVGIG (reference sequence). This CDR3 has 13 residues. The ends were cut back, 2 bases at V and 6 bases at J, with 8 bases in the middle. DNA for the CDR3: TGTGCCTGGAGTCCGGGAGTTAATTCACCCCTCCACTTT. Encoded protein: CAWSPGVNSPLHF.

The V gene is TRBV5-6, the J gene TRBJ2-5; 7 nucleotides agree with TRBD1. This CDR3 is built from 17 residues. With V trimmed by 6 bases and J by 2 bases, 16 bases remained unmatched. The germline CDR1 and CDR2 sequences are SGHDT and YYEEEE. The CDR3: CASTSTSPGQRQETQYF. The CDR3 DNA is TGTGCCAGCACCTCGACCTCCCCGGGACAGAGACAAGAGACCCAGTACTTC.

Worth noting for this clone: Different DNA sequences within this sample yield the same CDR3. The chain has TRBV18 and TRBJ1-2, with no clear D. The CDR3 totals 13 residues. Germline-derived CDR1 and CDR2 are KGHSH and LQKENI. V was clipped by 3 bases and J by 1 base, with 6 bases between them. The CDR3 is CASSPDNNYGYTF. In nucleotides, the CDR3 is TGTGCCAGCTCACCCGACAATAACTATGGCTACACCTTC. Full variable domain (rest looked up from reference TRBV18 and TRBJ1-2): NAGVMQNPRHLVRRRGQEARLRCSPMKGHSHVYWYRQLPEEGLKFMVYLQKENIIDESGMPKERFSAEFPKEGPSILRIQQVVRGDSAAYFCASSPDNNYGYTFGSGTRLTVV.

As concerns this clone: Other DNA sequences in the same sample also yield this CDR3. The chain has TRBV20-1 and TRBJ1-1; no reliable D call. The germline gives CDR1 DFQATT, CDR2 SNEGSKA (reference sequence). V lost 6 bases, J lost 8 bases, and 13 bases lay in between. The CDR3 is 11 amino acids. This CDR3 reads CSARLTEEAFF. DNA of the CDR3: TGCAGTGCGCGACTGACTGAAGAAGCTTTCTTT.

The rearrangement joins TRBV4-3 to TRBJ1-2; possible D gene TRBD1, 5 bases. The CDR3 has 15 amino acids. CDR1 LGHNA and CDR2 YSLEER come from the germline V gene. Trimming cost V 0 bases and J 3 bases, with 11 bases left between them. The CDR3 DNA follows: TGCGCCAGCAGCCAAGACGCCAGGGTGGACTATGGCTACACCTTC. It encodes CASSQDARVDYGYTF.

This clone appeared once. The chain recombines TRBV7-2 with TRBJ2-1, with 7 bases fitting TRBD1. The CDR3 is 13 amino acids. Germline loops: CDR1 SGHTA, CDR2 FQGNSA. V trimming: 7 bases; J trimming: 5 bases; junction bases outside the gene matches: 5. CDR3 DNA: TGTGCCAGCAACGGACAGGCCAACAATGAGCAGTTCTTC. Its translation: CASNGQANNEQFF.

The CDR3 nucleotides read TGTGCCAGCAGCTTCCCGGGACAGGGCCGACTCTATGGCTACACCTTC. It specifies CASSFPGQGRLYGYTF. The chain combines TRBV7-9 with TRBJ1-2, with 9 bases identical to TRBD1. V was pared by 3 bases and J by 4 bases, with 9 bases of the junction left unmatched. The germline V gene has CDR1 SEHNR and CDR2 FQNEAQ (reference sequence). The CDR3 has 16 residues.

A note on this clone: A read error may produce the germline difference seen at one junction end. CDR3 nucleotides: TGTGCCAGCAGTTCGCCGGGACTAGCGGGGGGTATGAGCACCCACTTC. It specifies CASSSPGLAGGMSTHF. The chain uses TRBV28 and TRBJ2-5; 15 nucleotides match TRBD2. CDR1 is MDHEN, CDR2 SYDVKM, per germline. The CDR3 loop spans 16 amino acids.

The V gene is TRBV5-1, the J gene TRBJ2-3, with 8 nucleotides matching TRBD2. CDR1 is SGHRS and CDR2 is YFSETQ in the germline V gene. V trimming: 4 bases; J trimming: 5 bases; junction bases outside the gene matches: 3. The CDR3 is made up of 13 amino acids. The CDR3, as DNA: TGCGCCAGCAGCGGTGCGGGGGGAGATACGCAGTATTTT. Translation gives CASSGAGGDTQYF.

This clone was counted a few times. This chain's CDR3 is CASRRTGANQPQHF. The CDR3 region has the DNA TGTGCCAGTAGACGGACAGGGGCTAATCAGCCCCAGCATTTT. The chain links TRBV19 to TRBJ1-5, with 9 bases fitting TRBD1. Germline CDR1 reads LNHDA; CDR2 reads SQIVND (reference sequence). The V gene end was trimmed by 6 bases and the J gene end by 4 bases; junction bases not matched to a gene: 4. This CDR3 has 14 residues.

The chain joins TRBV5-6 to TRBJ1-5; possibly TRBD1 for D (5 bases). V was shortened by 0 bases and J by 7 bases, with 14 bases between the two germline ends. The CDR3 totals 15 residues. Germline V gene data show CDR1 as SGHDT and CDR2 as YYEEEE. The CDR3 protein is CASSLAEQGGQPQHF. CDR3 DNA sequence: TGTGCCAGCAGCTTGGCAGAGCAGGGAGGACAGCCCCAGCATTTT.

This clone has only a few counts. V usage is TRBV5-1 and J usage is TRBJ1-6; D may be TRBD1 (6 bases). The CDR3 consists of 14 residues. Trimming removed 3 bases from V and 4 bases from J, with 8 bases in between. Germline V lookup: CDR1 SGHRS, CDR2 YFSETQ. CDR3 DNA sequence: TGCGCCAGCAGCTCACAGGGATATAATTCACCCCTCCACTTT. Translated: CASSSQGYNSPLHF.

This clone occurred once. The chain links TRBV4-1 to TRBJ1-5; 12 positions agree with TRBD1. The CDR3 is 19 residues long. CDR1 is MGHRA and CDR2 is YSYEKL in the germline V gene. Losses at the gene ends were 1 base for V and 7 bases for J; bases not matched to a gene: 14. CDR3: CASSQVASTGTGGRQPQHF. In DNA form, the CDR3 reads TGCGCCAGCAGCCAAGTGGCGTCGACTGGGACAGGGGGCAGACAGCCCCAGCATTTT.

As concerns this clone: Other DNA sequences in the same sample also yield this CDR3. This rearrangement joins TRBV5-4 to TRBJ1-1, with D tentatively TRBD1 (5 bases). Trimming took 1 base from V and 0 from J, leaving 7 bases between them. Germline V gene data show CDR1 as SGHNT and CDR2 as YYREEE (reference sequence). This CDR3 spans 14 amino acids. This CDR3 reads CASSLTGLNTEAFF. As DNA, the CDR3 is TGTGCCAGCAGCTTGACAGGATTGAACACTGAAGCTTTCTTT.

The chain combines TRBV5-6 with TRBJ2-1; 14 bases are shared with TRBD2. This CDR3 comprises 15 residues. V lost 5 bases and J lost 5; bases outside the gene matches: 3. The germline CDR1 and CDR2 sequences are SGHDT and YYEEEE. In DNA form, the CDR3 reads TGTGCCAGCAGTCTGGGACTAGCGGGGGACAATGAGCAGTTCTTC. Translation: CASSLGLAGDNEQFF. Full variable domain (outside the CDR3, taken from reference TRBV5-6 and TRBJ2-1): DAGVTQSPTHLIKTRGQQVTLRCSPKSGHDTVSWYQQALGQGPQFIFQYYEEEERQRGNFPDRFSGHQFPNYSSELNVNALLLGDSALYLCASSLGLAGDNEQFFGPGTRLTVL.

J is TRBJ2-2 and V is TRBV9; a possible D gene is TRBD1 (6 bases). The V and J ends lost 0 bases and 2 bases respectively, with 11 bases between them. CDR1 is SGDLS and CDR2 is YYNGEE in the germline V gene. The CDR3 consists of 16 residues. This CDR3 reads CASSVVAGANTGELFF. The CDR3 region has the DNA TGTGCCAGCAGCGTAGTGGCAGGGGCTAACACCGGGGAGCTGTTTTTT. Complete variable domain (other parts from reference TRBV9 and TRBJ2-2): DSGVTQTPKHLITATGQRVTLRCSPRSGDLSVYWYQQSLDQGLQFLIQYYNGEERAKGNILERFSAQQFPDLHSELNLSSLELGDSALYFCASSVVAGANTGELFFGEGSRLTVL.

J is TRBJ1-2 and V is TRBV19, with 7 nucleotides matching TRBD1. V shed 3 bases, J shed 2 bases, and the junction held 18 bases outside the gene matches. Germline V gene lookup returns CDR1 LNHDA and CDR2 SQIVND (reference sequence). The CDR3 is 19 amino acids. The CDR3 DNA reads TGTGCCAGTAGTATCAATCCGGGACAGCTAGAACCTTCCAACTATGGCTACACCTTC. As protein: CASSINPGQLEPSNYGYTF.

The J gene is TRBJ1-2, the V gene TRBV2, with a weak D call TRBD1 (6 bases). Germline values: CDR1 SNHLY, CDR2 FYNNEI. With 4 bases removed from V and 3 bases from J, the gap between germline ends came to 12 bases. The CDR3 sequence is 14 residues long. CDR3 loop: CASSALGADYGYTF. The CDR3 region has the DNA TGTGCCAGCAGTGCCCTGGGGGCGGACTATGGCTACACCTTC.